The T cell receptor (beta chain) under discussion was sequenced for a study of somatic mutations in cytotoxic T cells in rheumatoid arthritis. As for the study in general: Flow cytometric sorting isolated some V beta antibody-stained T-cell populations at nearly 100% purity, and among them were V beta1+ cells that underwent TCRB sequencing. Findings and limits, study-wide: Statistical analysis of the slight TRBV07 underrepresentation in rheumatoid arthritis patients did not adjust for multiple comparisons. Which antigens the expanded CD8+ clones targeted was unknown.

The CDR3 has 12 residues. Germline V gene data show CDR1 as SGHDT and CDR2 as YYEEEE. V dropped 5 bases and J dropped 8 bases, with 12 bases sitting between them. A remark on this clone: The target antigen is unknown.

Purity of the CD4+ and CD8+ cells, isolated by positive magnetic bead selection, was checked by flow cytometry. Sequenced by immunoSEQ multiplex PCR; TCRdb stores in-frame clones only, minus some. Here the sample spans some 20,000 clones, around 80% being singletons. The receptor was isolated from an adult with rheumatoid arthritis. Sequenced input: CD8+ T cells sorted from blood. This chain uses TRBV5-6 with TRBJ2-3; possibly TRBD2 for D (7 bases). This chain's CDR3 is CASRGGAGTQYF. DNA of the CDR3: TGTGCCAGCAGAGGGGGGGCGGGTACGCAGTATTTT.